A single sample gave rise to the 9 T cell receptor beta chains below, sequenced in a study of vaccination and CD4 T cells after COVID-19. Time point meaning: late sampling 161 to 241 days after vaccination in a few convalescent patients. As to treatment: roughly 10-day PBMC culture with coronavirus spike peptide pools or control peptides (ViraFEST assay). Their recognized antigens are unknown. The study sequenced cultured CD4+ T cell DNA using the Oncomine TCR Beta short-read assay. From the PCR reads, TCRdb called clonotypes with MiXCR, one entry per CDR3 protein. The table records 20,000 or so distinct CDR3 sequences, around 37% of them present only once. Specimen: CD4+ T cells from blood, cultured in vitro, collected about 7 months after SARS-CoV-2 vaccination. These receptors came from a human donor who had recovered from COVID-19.

V is TRBV28 and J is TRBJ2-7, with 7 bases identical to TRBD2. Trimming removed 7 bases from V and 0 bases from J; junction bases left unmatched: 9. Germline lookup yields CDR1 MDHEN and CDR2 SYDVKM. CDR3 size: 15 residues. The CDR3 region has the DNA TGTGCCAGCACGTTAGGAACTAGCGTCTCCTACGAGCAGTACTTC. This gives the protein CASTLGTSVSYEQYF.

This clonotype was counted only a few times. The gene calls are TRBV10-3 and TRBJ2-2; 8 nucleotides line up with TRBD1. The CDR3 is made up of 15 amino acids. Germline CDR1 is ENHRY and CDR2 is SYGVKD. Trimming cost V 4 bases and J 5 bases; bases outside gene matches: 6. CDR3 DNA: TGTGCCATCAGTGCGGACAGGGTAGGGACCGGGGAGCTGTTTTTT. It is translated as CAISADRVGTGELFF.

V gene TRBV7-2 combines with J gene TRBJ1-6; 7 bases map to TRBD1. V dropped 3 bases and J dropped 7; count of bases not matched to a gene: 6. CDR1 is SGHTA and CDR2 is FQGNSA in the germline V gene. This CDR3 is built from 15 residues. The CDR3 region is CASSFDRVGNSPLHF. CDR3 nucleotides: TGTGCCAGCAGCTTCGACAGGGTGGGGAATTCACCCCTCCACTTT. Complete variable domain (other parts from reference TRBV7-2 and TRBJ1-6): GAGVSQSPSNKVTEKGKDVELRCDPISGHTALYWYRQSLGQGLEFLIYFQGNSAPDKSGLPSDRFSAERTGGSVSTLTIQRTQQEDSAVYLCASSFDRVGNSPLHFGNGTRLTVT.

The chain combines TRBV18 with TRBJ1-1; D not resolved. Germline V CDR1 and CDR2: KGHSH, LQKENI. The V gene lost 0 bases and the J gene lost 8 bases, with 7 bases spanning the gap. CDR3 size: 12 residues. As DNA, the CDR3 is TGTGCCAGCTCACCACCAATGGCCGAAGCTTTCTTT. Amino acids: CASSPPMAEAFF.

This clonotype was picked up a small number of times. This rearrangement joins TRBV20-1 to TRBJ2-3; 9 nucleotides align to TRBD2. The CDR3 length is 16 residues. The junction had 15 bases not matched to a gene; V was cut back by 6 bases and J by 5 bases. Germline V gene data show CDR1 as DFQATT and CDR2 as SNEGSKA (reference sequence). The CDR3, as DNA: TGCAGTGCGGGCGGGGCTGGCACTAGCGGGCAAGATACGCAGTATTTT. This translates into CSAGGAGTSGQDTQYF.

This clonotype was observed a handful of times. This chain connects TRBV6-5 to TRBJ2-1, with no clear D. V was shortened by 0 bases and J by 9 bases, with 3 bases between the two germline ends. Per the germline V gene, CDR1 is MNHEY and CDR2 is SVGAGI. This CDR3 is 11 amino acids long. The chain's CDR3 is CASSYSGEQFF. CDR3 in DNA: TGTGCCAGCAGTTACTCGGGTGAGCAGTTCTTC.

This clonotype was counted only a few times. This rearrangement joins TRBV6-5 to TRBJ1-6; D unresolved. The CDR3 has 16 amino acids. Trimming removed 0 bases from V and 10 bases from J, with 16 bases in between. Looked up from germline, CDR1 is MNHEY and CDR2 is SVGAGI. CDR3 nucleotides: TGTGCCAGCAGTTACTCGAATAGGGTAGACGGCTCACCCCTCCACTTT. It yields the protein CASSYSNRVDGSPLHF.

About this clonotype: A much larger clone is a single base away; this may be a read error. The chain links TRBV6-4 to TRBJ2-3; TRBD2 matches at 8 bases. This CDR3 region has 15 residues. After removal of 3 bases from V and 6 bases from J, the junction contained 8 bases not matched to a gene. Germline V lookup: CDR1 MRHNA, CDR2 SNTAGT. CDR3 nucleotide sequence: TGTGCCAGCAGTGAGGGGCGGGAGGTGGCGGATACGCAGTATTTT. It translates to CASSEGREVADTQYF.

V and J are TRBV6-2 or TRBV6-3 and TRBJ1-2, with 7 bases aligning to TRBD1. CDR3 length: 16 residues. Germline V CDR1 and CDR2: MNHEY, SVGEGT. Trimming at V came to 2 bases and at J to 3 bases, leaving 9 bases not matched to a gene. The CDR3 sequence: CASSYALLQGYYGYTF. CDR3 bases: TGTGCCAGCAGTTACGCCTTATTACAGGGGTACTATGGCTACACCTTC.